This T cell receptor beta chain was documented in a study of T-cell reconstitution after alpha-beta-depleted transplantation in children. The study's findings and limits: After transplant, high TCRbeta diversity at day 60 in some patients arose from surviving recipient T cells and thymic progenitors. Among T cells one year after transplant, newly produced cells accounted for most counts and diversity.

The CDR3 has 17 amino acids. V trimming: 4 bases; J trimming: 6 bases; junction bases outside the gene matches: 14. Using unique molecular identifiers, the investigators prepared the TCRbeta library. One entry per CDR3 protein results from TCRdb running MiXCR on the PCR reads. The sample shows 190,000 or so distinct CDR3 sequences, about 6% of them seen only once. This clonotype was picked up many times. What it recognizes is unknown. The clonotype was recovered from a girl less than two years old with combined immunodeficiency, due to receive a stem cell transplant. The chain joins TRBV12-3 or TRBV12-4 to TRBJ2-1, with 8 bases matching TRBD1. The sample was PBMCs, taken before TCRalphabeta/CD19-depleted stem cell transplant. Here the CDR3 reads CASSSYRRGRLGNEQFF. The CDR3 DNA is TGTGCCAGCAGTTCGTATCGCAGGGGGCGTTTGGGCAATGAGCAGTTCTTC.